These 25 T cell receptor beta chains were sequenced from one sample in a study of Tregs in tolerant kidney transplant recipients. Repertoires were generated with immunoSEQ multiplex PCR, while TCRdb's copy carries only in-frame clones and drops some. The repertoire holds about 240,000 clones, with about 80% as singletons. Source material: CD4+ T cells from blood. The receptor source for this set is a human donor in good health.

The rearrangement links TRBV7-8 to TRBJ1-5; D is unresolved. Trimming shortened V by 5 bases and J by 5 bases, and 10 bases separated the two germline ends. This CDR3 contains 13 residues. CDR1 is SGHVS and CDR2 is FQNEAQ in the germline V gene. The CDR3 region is CASSIEVDQPQHF. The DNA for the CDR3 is TGTGCCAGCAGCATAGAGGTGGATCAGCCCCAGCATTTT.

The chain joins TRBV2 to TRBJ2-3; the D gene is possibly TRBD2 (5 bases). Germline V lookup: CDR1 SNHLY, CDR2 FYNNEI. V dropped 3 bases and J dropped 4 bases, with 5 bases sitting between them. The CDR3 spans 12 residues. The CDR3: CASSERADTQYF. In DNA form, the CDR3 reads TGTGCCAGCAGTGAGCGGGCAGATACGCAGTATTTT.

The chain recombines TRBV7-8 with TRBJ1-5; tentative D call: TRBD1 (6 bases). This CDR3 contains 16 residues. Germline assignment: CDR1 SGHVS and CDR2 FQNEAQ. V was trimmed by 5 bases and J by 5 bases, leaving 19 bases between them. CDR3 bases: TGTGCCAGCAGCCTCTCCGGGGGGCGCGGGCATCAGCCCCAGCATTTT. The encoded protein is CASSLSGGRGHQPQHF.

This CDR3 is CSARRAFDSYEQYF. CDR3 DNA sequence: TGCAGCGCCCGGAGGGCTTTCGACTCCTACGAGCAGTACTTC. The rearrangement links TRBV29-1 to TRBJ2-7; TRBD2 is a possible D gene (6 bases). CDR3 length equals 14 residues. Trimming removed 7 bases from V and 0 bases from J, with 16 bases in between. Germline CDR1 SQVTM, CDR2 ANQGSEA.

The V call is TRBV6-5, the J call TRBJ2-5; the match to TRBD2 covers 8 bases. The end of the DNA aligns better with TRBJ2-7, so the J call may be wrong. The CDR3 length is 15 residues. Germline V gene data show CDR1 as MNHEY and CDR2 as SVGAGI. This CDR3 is CASTQREGGGGEQYF. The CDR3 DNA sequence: TGTGCCAGCACCCAACGGGAGGGAGGTGGAGGCGAGCAGTACTTC.

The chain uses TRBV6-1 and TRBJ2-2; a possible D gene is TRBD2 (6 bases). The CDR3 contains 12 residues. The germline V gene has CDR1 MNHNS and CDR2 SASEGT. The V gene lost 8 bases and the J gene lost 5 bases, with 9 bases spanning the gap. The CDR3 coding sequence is TGTGCCAGCGGGGGGATGACCGGGGAGCTGTTTTTT. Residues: CASGGMTGELFF.

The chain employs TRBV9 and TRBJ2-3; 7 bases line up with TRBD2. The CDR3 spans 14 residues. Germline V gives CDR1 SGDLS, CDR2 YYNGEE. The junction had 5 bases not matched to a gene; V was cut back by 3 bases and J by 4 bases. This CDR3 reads CASSAAGESDTQYF. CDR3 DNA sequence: TGTGCCAGCAGCGCTGCGGGAGAGTCAGATACGCAGTATTTT.

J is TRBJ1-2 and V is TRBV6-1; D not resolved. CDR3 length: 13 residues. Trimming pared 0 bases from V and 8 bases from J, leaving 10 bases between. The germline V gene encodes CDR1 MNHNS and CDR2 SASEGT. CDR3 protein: CASSEAQRMGYTF. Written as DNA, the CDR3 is TGTGCCAGCAGTGAAGCACAGAGAATGGGCTACACCTTC.

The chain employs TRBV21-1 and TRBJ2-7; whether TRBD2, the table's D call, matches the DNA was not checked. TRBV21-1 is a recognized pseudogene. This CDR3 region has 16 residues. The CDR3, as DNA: TGTGCCAGCAGCAAAGCGGCCGGCGGTAGCTCCTACGAGCAGTACTTC. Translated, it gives CASSKAAGGSSYEQYF.

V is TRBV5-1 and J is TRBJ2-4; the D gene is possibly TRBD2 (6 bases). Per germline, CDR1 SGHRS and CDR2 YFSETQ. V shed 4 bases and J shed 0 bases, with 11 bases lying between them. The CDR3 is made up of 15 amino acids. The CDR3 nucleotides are TGCGCCAGCAGCCCGGGGGATAGAGCCAAAAACATTCAGTACTTC. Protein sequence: CASSPGDRAKNIQYF.

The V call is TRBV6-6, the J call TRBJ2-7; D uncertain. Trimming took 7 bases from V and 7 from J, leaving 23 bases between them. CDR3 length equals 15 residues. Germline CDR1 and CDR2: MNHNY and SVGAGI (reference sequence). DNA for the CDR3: TGTGCCAGCACGGCCTGGGGTCCGCTGAAGTTGGAGCAGTACTTC. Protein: CASTAWGPLKLEQYF.

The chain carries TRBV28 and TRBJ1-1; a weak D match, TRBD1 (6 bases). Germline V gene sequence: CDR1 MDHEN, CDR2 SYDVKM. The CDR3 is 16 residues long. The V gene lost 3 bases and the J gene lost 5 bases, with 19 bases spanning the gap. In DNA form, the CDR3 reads TGTGCCAGCAGTTTGATGGGGGCCGGGGGGCGAACTGAAGCTTTCTTT. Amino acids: CASSLMGAGGRTEAFF.

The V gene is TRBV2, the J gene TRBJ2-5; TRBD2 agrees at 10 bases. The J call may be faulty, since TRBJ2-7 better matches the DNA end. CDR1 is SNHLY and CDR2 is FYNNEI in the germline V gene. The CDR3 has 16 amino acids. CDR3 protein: CASMGASGSYSYEQYF. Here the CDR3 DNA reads TGTGCCAGCATGGGAGCTAGCGGGAGTTACTCCTACGAGCAGTACTTC.

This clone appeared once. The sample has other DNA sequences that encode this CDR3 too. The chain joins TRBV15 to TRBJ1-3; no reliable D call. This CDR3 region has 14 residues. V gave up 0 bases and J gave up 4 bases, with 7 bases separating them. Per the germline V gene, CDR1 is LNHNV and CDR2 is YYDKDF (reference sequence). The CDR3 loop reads CATSRDPGGNTIYF. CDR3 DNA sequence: TGTGCCACCAGCAGAGATCCGGGAGGAAACACCATATATTTT.

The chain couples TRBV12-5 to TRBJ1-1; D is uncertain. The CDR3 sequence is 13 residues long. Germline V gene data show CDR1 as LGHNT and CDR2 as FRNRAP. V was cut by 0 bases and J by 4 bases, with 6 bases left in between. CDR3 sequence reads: CASGLVQSTEAFF. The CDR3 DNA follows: TGTGCTAGTGGTTTGGTACAAAGCACTGAAGCTTTCTTT.

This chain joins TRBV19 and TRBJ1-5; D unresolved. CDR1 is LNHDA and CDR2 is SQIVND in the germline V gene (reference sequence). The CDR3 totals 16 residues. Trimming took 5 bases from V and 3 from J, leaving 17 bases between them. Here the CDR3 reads CASSPLRGINNQPQHF. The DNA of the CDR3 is TGTGCCAGTAGTCCCCTCCGGGGTATCAACAATCAGCCCCAGCATTTT.

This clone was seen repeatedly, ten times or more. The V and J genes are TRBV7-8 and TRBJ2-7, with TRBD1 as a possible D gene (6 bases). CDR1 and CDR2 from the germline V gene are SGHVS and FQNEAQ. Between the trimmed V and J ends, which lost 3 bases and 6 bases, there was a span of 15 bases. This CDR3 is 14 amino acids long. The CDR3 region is CASSLITGSGEQYF. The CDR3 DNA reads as TGTGCCAGCAGCTTGATTACAGGGAGTGGCGAGCAGTACTTC.

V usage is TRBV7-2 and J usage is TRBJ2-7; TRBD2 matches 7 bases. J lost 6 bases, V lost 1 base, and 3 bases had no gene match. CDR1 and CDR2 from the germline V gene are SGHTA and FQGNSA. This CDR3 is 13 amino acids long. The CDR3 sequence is CASSLEREGEQYF. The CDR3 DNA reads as TGTGCCAGCAGCTTAGAGCGGGAAGGCGAGCAGTACTTC.

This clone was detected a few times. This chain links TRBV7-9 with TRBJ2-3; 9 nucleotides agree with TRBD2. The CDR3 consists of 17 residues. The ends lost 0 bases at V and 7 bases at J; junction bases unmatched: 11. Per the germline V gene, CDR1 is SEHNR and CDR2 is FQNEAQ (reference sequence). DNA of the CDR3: TGTGCCAGCAGCTTAGCGCTACCAGCGGGAGGCCCAAATACGCAGTATTTT. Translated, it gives CASSLALPAGGPNTQYF.

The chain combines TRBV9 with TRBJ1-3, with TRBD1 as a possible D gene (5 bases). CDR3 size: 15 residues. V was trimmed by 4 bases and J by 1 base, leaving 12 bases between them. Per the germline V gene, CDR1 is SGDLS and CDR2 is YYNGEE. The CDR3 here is CASSPPRESGNTIYF. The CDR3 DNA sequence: TGTGCCAGCAGCCCTCCCAGGGAGTCTGGAAACACCATATATTTT.

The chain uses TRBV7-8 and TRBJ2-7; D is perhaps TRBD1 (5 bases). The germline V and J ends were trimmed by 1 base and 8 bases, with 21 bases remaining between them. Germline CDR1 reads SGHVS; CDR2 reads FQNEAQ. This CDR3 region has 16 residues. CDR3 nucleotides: TGTGCCAGCAGCTTAGAAGTACAGGCGACGCAGGGCCAGCAGTACTTC. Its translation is CASSLEVQATQGQQYF. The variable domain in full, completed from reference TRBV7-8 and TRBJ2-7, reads GAGVSQSPRYKVAKRGQDVALRCDPISGHVSLFWYQQALGQGPEFLTYFQNEAQLDKSGLPSDRFFAERPEGSVSTLKIQRTQQEDSAVYLCASSLEVQATQGQQYFGPGTRLTVT.

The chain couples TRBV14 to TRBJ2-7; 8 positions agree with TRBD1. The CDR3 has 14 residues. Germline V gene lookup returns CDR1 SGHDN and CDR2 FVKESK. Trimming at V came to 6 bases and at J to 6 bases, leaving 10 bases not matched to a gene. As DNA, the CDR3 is TGTGCCAGCAGTCTCGGACAGGGTTTTCCCGAGCAGTACTTC. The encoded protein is CASSLGQGFPEQYF.

This CDR3 is CASSMGVSGEQYF. CDR3 bases: TGTGCCAGTAGTATGGGCGTCAGCGGCGAGCAGTACTTC. The chain combines TRBV19 with TRBJ2-7, with a tentative D call TRBD2 (5 bases). CDR1 and CDR2 from the germline V gene are LNHDA and SQIVND (reference sequence). V was trimmed by 3 bases and J by 6 bases, leaving 12 bases between them. CDR3 length: 13 residues.

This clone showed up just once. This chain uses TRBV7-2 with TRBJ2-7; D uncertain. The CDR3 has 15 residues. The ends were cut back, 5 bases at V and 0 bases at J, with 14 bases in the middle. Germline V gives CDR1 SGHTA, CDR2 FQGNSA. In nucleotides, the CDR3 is TGTGCCAGCAGCGGCCGCCCCCTAAGCTCCTACGAGCAGTACTTC. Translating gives CASSGRPLSSYEQYF.

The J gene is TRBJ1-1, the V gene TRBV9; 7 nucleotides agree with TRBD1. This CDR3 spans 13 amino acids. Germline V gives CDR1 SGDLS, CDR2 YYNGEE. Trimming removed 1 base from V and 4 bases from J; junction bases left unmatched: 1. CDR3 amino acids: CASSVRQGTEAFF. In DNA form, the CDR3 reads TGTGCCAGCAGCGTACGACAGGGCACTGAAGCTTTCTTT.